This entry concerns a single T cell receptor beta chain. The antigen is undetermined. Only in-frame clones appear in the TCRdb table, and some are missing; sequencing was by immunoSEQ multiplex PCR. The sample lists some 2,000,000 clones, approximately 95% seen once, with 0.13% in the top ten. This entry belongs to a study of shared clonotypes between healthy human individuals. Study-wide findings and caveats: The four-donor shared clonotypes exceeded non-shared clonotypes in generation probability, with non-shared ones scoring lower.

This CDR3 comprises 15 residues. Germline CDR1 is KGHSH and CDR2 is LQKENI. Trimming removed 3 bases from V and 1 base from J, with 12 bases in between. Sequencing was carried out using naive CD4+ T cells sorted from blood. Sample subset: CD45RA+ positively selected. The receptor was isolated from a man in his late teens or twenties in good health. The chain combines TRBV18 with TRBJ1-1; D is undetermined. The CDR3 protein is CASSPSKLGNTEAFF. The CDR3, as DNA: TGTGCCAGCTCACCTTCTAAGTTGGGGAACACTGAAGCTTTCTTT.